The sample holds a few counts of the clone carrying this T cell receptor (beta chain). The record originates from a study of shared T cell receptors in the human thymus. CDR1 and CDR2 from the germline V gene are SGHNT and YYREEE (reference sequence). Trimming took 0 bases from V and 3 from J; bases not matched to a gene: 14. The CDR3 has 18 amino acids. Repertoires were generated with immunoSEQ multiplex PCR, while TCRdb's copy carries only in-frame clones and drops some. The table shows 700,000 or so clones, with approximately 83% occurring only once. Another study also made use of these data, one on human thymus T cells.

The sequenced material came from thymocytes. The J gene is TRBJ2-7, the V gene TRBV5-4; 8 bases are shared with TRBD2. This sequence originates from a girl less than two years old with a congenital heart defect. In nucleotides, the CDR3 is TGTGCCAGCAGCTTGGGTTCCTTCGGGGGGGAAGTGGACTACGAGCAGTACTTC. Encoded protein: CASSLGSFGGEVDYEQYF.